The clone carrying this T cell receptor (beta chain) came up once. The data were obtained in a study of blood T cell repertoires in COVID-19. Study details: There were acute and convalescent COVID-19 samples, and they came from the United States, Italy and Spain.

In the original workflow: Reference gene primer amplification in the assay estimated nucleated cell counts. Some clones are missing from TCRdb's copy, which holds only in-frame ones; the method was immunoSEQ multiplex PCR. V, J and clone size derive from that table, while D and trimming were established from the DNA sequence. The data contain roughly 240,000 clones, about 82% of them seen just once; the ten biggest clones take up over 5.5%. Per the germline V gene, CDR1 is SNHLY and CDR2 is FYNNEI. The V end lost 8 bases, the J end lost 0 bases, and 13 bases lay between the germline ends. The CDR3 runs 14 residues.

The sequencing sample was made of peripheral blood. This TCR was recovered from a woman over 75 with COVID-19, enrolled during active disease. J is TRBJ1-1 and V is TRBV2; D is possibly TRBD1 (6 bases). In DNA, the CDR3 is TGTGCCAGCTCCCGGGACACCATGAACACTGAAGCTTTCTTT. Translation: CASSRDTMNTEAFF.